This T cell receptor beta chain was observed in a study of Ad26.COV2.S vaccination and SARS-CoV-2 variants. Study in general: Participant was drawn from the COV1001 Ad26.COV2.S trial arm. Recipients of Ad26.COV2.S got it intramuscularly, once or twice 56 days apart.

On this clone: What it binds is not known.

Described treatment: 15 to 20 received Ad26.COV2.S at low or high dose, single or two shots; about 5 received placebo; per-sample allocation not given. At day 63 after the first vaccine or placebo injection, samples were drawn. It was Wuhan-strain SARS-CoV-2 spike that the Ad26 vaccine vector expressed. Findings and limits, study-wide: Vaccine recipients surpassed placebo recipients in spike-specific TCR breadth.

This CDR3 region has 13 residues. After removal of 7 bases from V and 4 bases from J, the junction contained 5 bases not matched to a gene. From germline, CDR1 is SGHDT and CDR2 YYEEEE. Profiled with immunoSEQ multiplex PCR; TCRdb holds only in-frame clones, not every one. The table lists around 310,000 clones, under 90% of them singletons. This chain joins TRBV5-6 and TRBJ1-1, with 9 bases aligning to TRBD1. The receptor was derived from a person aged 18-60 years who received the Ad26.COV2.S COVID-19 vaccine or a placebo. The sample here was peripheral blood, taken in a trial of Ad26.COV2.S vaccine versus placebo. The CDR3 DNA follows: TGTGCCAGCTCGGACAGGGGTATCACTGAAGCTTTCTTT. This sequence encodes CASSDRGITEAFF.